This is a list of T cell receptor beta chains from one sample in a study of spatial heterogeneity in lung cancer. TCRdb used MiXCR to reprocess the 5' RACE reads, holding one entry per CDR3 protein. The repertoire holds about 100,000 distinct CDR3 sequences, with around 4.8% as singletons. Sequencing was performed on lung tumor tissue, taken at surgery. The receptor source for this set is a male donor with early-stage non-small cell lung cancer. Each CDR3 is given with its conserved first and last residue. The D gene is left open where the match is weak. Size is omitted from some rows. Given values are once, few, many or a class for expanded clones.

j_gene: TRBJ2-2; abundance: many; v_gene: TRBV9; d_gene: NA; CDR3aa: CASSTTGTGELFF; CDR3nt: TGTGCCAGCAGCACCACAGGGACCGGGGAGCTGTTTTTT
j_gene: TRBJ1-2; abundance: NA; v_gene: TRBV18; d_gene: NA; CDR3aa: CASSLTTAANYGYTF; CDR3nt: TGTGCCAGCTCACTCACGACGGCGGCTAACTATGGCTACACCTTC
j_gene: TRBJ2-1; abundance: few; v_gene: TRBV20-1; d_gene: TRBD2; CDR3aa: CSARRSTSGSYNEQFF; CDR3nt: TGCAGTGCCCGGAGAAGCACTAGCGGGAGTTACAATGAGCAGTTCTTC
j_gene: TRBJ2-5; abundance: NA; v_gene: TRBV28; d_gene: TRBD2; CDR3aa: CASRPFLTSGKYQETQYF; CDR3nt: TGTGCCAGCAGACCCTTCCTTACTAGCGGCAAGTACCAAGAGACCCAGTACTTC
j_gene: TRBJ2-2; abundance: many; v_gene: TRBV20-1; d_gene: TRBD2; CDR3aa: CSAKYSGRETGELFF; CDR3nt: TGCAGTGCCAAATATAGCGGGAGAGAGACCGGGGAGCTGTTTTTT
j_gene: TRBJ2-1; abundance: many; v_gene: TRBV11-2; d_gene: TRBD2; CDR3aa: CASRTSGGLYNEQFF; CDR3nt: TGTGCCAGCAGAACTAGCGGAGGGTTATACAATGAGCAGTTCTTC
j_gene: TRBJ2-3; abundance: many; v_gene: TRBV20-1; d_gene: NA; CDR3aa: CSARVERPTDTQYF; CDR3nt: TGCAGTGCTAGAGTGGAGCGGCCAACAGATACGCAGTATTTT
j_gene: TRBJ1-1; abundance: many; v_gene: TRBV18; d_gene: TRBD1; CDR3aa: CASSPWDRATLAFF; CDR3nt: TGTGCCAGCTCACCGTGGGACAGGGCTACTCTAGCTTTCTTT
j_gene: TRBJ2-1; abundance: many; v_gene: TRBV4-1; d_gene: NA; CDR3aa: CASSQDNREAYNEQFF; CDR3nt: TGCGCCAGCAGCCAAGATAACAGGGAAGCCTACAATGAGCAGTTCTTC
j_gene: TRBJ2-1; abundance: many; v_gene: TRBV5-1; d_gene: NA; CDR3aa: CASSAADSYNEQFF; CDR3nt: TGCGCCAGCAGCGCAGCGGACTCCTACAATGAGCAGTTCTTC
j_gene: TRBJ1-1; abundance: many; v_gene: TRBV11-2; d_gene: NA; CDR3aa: CASSPGSAGLNTEAFF; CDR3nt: TGTGCCAGCAGCCCGGGCAGCGCCGGGCTGAACACTGAAGCTTTCTTT
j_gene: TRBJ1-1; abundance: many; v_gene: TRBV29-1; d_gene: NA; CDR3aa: CSVGPRQLNTEAFF; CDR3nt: TGCAGCGTTGGTCCCCGGCAGTTGAACACTGAAGCTTTCTTT
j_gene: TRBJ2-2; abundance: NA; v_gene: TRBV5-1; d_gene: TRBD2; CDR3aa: CASSTYPIAGGLLTGELFF; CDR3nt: TGCGCCAGCAGCACCTACCCCATAGCGGGAGGGCTTCTCACCGGGGAGCTGTTTTTT
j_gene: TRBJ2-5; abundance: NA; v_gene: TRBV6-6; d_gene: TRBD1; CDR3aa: CASSTGAETQYF; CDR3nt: TGTGCCAGCAGTACAGGGGCAGAGACCCAGTACTTC
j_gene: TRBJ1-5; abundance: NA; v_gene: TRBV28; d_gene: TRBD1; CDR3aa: CASSSETGYSNQPQHF; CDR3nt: TGTGCCAGCAGTTCAGAGACAGGGTATAGCAATCAGCCCCAGCATTTT
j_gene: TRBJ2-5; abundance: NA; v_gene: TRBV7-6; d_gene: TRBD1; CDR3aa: CASRATGEKTQYF; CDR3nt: TGTGCCAGCAGAGCGACAGGGGAAAAGACCCAGTACTTC
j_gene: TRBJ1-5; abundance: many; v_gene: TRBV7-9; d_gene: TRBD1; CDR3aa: CASSLGQGASPSNQPQHF; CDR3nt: TGTGCCAGCAGCTTAGGGCAGGGGGCTTCCCCTAGCAATCAGCCCCAGCATTTT
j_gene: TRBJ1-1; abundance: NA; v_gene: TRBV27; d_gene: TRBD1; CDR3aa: CASSLSGTVNTEAFF; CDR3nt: TGTGCCAGCAGTTTATCGGGGACAGTGAACACTGAAGCATTCTTT
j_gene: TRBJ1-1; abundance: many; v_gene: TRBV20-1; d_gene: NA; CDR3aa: CSASNGDDAEAFF; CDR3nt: TGCAGTGCTAGTAACGGGGATGACGCTGAAGCTTTCTTT
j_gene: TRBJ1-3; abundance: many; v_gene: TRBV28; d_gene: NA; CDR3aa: CACGYSGNTIYF; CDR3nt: TGTGCCTGTGGGTATTCTGGAAACACCATATATTTT
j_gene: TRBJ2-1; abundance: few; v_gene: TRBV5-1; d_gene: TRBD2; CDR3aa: CASSTDTSGAAPSNEQFF; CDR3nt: TGCGCCAGCAGCACCGACACTAGCGGGGCTGCTCCTTCAAATGAGCAGTTCTTC
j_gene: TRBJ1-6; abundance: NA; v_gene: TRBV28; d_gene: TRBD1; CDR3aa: CATKTGSSYNSPLHF; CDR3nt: TGTGCCACCAAGACAGGGAGCTCCTATAATTCACCCCTCCACTTT
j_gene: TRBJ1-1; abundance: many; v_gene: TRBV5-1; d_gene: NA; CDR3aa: CASSLMGGAEHGNTEAFF; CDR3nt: TGCGCCAGCAGCTTGATGGGGGGGGCCGAGCACGGAAACACTGAAGCTTTCTTT
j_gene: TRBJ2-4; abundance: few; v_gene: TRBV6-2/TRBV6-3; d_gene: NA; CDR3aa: CASCNGGAIAKNIQYF; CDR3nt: TGTGCCAGCTGCAACGGGGGAGCGATAGCCAAAAACATTCAGTACTTC
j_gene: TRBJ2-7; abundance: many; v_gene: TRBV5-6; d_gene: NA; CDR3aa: CASSLSPAGPLGEQYF; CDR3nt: TGTGCCAGCAGCTTGAGTCCGGCAGGACCCCTCGGTGAGCAGTACTTC
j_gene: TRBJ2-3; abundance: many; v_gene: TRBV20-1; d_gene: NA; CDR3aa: CSAPALGQVSTDTQYF; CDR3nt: TGCAGTGCCCCCGCCCTGGGCCAGGTTAGCACAGATACGCAGTATTTT
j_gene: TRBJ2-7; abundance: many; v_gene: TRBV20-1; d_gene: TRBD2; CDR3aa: CSARGLAGINEQYF; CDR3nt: TGCAGTGCTAGGGGACTAGCGGGAATCAACGAGCAGTACTTC
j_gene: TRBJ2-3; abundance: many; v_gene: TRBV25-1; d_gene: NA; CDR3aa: CASSELGYSADTQYF; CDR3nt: TGTGCCAGCAGTGAATTAGGCTATTCGGCAGATACGCAGTATTTT
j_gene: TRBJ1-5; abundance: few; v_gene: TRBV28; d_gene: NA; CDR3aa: CASSFRVANQPQHF; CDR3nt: TGTGCCAGCAGTTTCCGGGTCGCGAATCAGCCCCAGCATTTT